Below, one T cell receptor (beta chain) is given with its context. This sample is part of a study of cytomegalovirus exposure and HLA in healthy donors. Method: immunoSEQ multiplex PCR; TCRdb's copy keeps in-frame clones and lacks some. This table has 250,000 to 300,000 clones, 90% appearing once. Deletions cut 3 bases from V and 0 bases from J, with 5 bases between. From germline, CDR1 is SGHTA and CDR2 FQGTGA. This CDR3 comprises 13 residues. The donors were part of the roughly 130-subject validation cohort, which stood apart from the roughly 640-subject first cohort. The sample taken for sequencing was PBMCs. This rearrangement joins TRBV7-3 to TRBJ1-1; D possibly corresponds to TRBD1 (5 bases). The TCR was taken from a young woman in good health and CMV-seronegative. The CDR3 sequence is CASSLTVNTEAFF. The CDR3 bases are TGTGCCAGCAGCTTGACAGTGAACACTGAAGCTTTCTTT. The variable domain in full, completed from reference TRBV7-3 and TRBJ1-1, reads GAGVSQTPSNKVTEKGKYVELRCDPISGHTALYWYRQSLGQGPEFLIYFQGTGAADDSGLPNDRFFAVRPEGSVSTLKIQRTERGDSAVYLCASSLTVNTEAFFGQGTRLTVV.